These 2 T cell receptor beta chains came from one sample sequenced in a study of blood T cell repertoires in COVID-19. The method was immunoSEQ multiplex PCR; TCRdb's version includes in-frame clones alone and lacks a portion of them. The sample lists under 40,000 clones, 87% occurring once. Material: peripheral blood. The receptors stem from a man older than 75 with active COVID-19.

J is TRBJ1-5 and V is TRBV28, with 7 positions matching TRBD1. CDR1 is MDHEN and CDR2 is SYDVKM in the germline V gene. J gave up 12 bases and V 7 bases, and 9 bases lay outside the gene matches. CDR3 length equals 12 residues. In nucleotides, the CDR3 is TGTGCCAGCAAACAGACAGGGCTGGGCCAGCATTTT. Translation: CASKQTGLGQHF.

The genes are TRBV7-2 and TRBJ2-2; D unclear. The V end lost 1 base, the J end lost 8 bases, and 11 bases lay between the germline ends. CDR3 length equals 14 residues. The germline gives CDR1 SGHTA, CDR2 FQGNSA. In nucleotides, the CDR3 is TGTGCCAGCAGCTTAGTTTTACGGTCGGGGGAGCTGTTTTTT. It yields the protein CASSLVLRSGELFF.